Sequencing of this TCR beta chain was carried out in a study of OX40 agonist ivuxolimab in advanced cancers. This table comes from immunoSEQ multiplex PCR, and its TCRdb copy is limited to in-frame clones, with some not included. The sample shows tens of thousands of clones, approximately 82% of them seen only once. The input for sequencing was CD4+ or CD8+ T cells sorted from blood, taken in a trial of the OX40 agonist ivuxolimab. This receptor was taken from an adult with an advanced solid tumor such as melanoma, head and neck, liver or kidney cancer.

In DNA, the CDR3 is TGTGCCAGCAGTTACTCGAACGGGCCCCAGCATTTT. Translated, it gives CASSYSNGPQHF. This chain joins TRBV6-5 and TRBJ1-5; D gene ambiguous. With 0 bases removed from V and 9 bases from J, the gap between germline ends came to 6 bases. Germline lookup yields CDR1 MNHEY and CDR2 SVGAGI. The CDR3 runs 12 residues.